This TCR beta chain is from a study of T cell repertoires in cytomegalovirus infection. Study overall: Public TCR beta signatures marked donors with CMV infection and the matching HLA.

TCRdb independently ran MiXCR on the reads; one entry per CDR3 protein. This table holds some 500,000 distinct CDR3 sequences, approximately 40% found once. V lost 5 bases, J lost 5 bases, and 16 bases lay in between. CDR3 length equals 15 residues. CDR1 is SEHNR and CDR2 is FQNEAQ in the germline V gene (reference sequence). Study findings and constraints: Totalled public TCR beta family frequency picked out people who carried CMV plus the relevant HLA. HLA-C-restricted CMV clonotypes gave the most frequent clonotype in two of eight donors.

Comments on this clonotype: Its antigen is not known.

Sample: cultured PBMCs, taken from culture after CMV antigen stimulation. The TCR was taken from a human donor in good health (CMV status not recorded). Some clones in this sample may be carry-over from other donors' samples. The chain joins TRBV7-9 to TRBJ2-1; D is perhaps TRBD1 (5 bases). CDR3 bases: TGTGCCAGCAGCCACTTCCCGGACATCAACAATGAGCAGTTCTTC. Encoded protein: CASSHFPDINNEQFF.